What follows is one T cell receptor (beta chain) and its context. The antigen remains undetermined. Time point here: sample taken at primary tumor resection. The authors sequenced whole RNA from tumor, nontumor lung or frozen PBMC without sorting. The donors, fewer than 90 patients with untreated early-stage non-small cell lung cancer, provided the samples. The V gene lost 2 bases and the J gene lost 3 bases, with 13 bases spanning the gap. Germline-derived CDR1 and CDR2 are DFQATT and SNEGSKA (reference sequence). The CDR3 length is 14 residues. Every molecule of TCR cDNA had its own unique molecular identifier. From the 5' RACE reads, TCRdb called clonotypes with MiXCR, one entry per CDR3 protein. The data show around 40,000 distinct CDR3 sequences, around 5.5% seen once. The data were taken from a study of spatial heterogeneity in lung cancer. General observations from the study: The study found ubiquitous expanded tumor TCRs in blood more at resection than follow-up.

The rearrangement links TRBV20-1 to TRBJ1-2; D might be TRBD1 (6 bases). The sequencing here drew on PBMCs, taken at surgery. This receptor was identified in a female donor with early-stage non-small cell lung cancer. This chain's CDR3 is CSARPQQGHYGYTF. CDR3 nucleotides: TGCAGTGCTAGACCCCAACAGGGCCACTATGGCTACACCTTC.